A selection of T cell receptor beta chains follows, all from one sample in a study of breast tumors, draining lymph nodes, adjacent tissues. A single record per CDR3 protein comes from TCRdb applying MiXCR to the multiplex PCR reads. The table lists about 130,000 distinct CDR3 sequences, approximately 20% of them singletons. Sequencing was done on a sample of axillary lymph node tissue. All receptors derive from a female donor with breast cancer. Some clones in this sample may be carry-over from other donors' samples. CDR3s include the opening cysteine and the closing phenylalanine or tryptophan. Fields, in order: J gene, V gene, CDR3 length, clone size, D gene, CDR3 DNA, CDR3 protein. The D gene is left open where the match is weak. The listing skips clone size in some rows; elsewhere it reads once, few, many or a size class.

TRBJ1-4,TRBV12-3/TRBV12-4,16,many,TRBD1,TGTGCCAGCAGTTTCGGAGTTGGGACAGGCCATGAAAAACTGTTTTTT,CASSFGVGTGHEKLFF
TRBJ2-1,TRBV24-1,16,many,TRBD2,TGTGCCACCAGTGACTCTCGGGAGGGGGATTACAATGAGCAGTTCTTC,CATSDSREGDYNEQFF
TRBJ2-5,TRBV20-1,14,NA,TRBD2,TGCAGTGCTTACCGACTAGCGGGAGGTGAGACCCAGTACTTC,CSAYRLAGGETQYF
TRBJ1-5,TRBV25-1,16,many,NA,TGTGCCAGCAGTCCACATGGCGACACTAGCAATCAGCCCCAGCATTTT,CASSPHGDTSNQPQHF
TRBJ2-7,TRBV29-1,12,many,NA,TGCAGCGTGGCCACAGGGCCCTACGAGCAGTACTTC,CSVATGPYEQYF
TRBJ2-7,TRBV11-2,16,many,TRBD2,TGTGCCAGCAGCTTCCCGGGACTAGCGGGCTCCTACGAGCAGTACTTC,CASSFPGLAGSYEQYF
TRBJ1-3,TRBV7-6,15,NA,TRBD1,TGTGCCAGCAGCATCGACAGGGGTCCTGGAAACACCATATATTTT,CASSIDRGPGNTIYF
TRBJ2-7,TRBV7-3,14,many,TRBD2,TGTGCCAGCAGCCCGACTAGCGCAACCTACGAGCAGTACTTC,CASSPTSATYEQYF
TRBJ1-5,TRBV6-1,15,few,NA,TGTGCCAGCAGTTGCGACGACACAGGGAGGCAGCCCCAGCATTTT,CASSCDDTGRQPQHF
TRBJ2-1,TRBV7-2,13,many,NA,TGTGCCAGCAGCTTAGATGAGGGCGGCGAGCAGTTCTTC,CASSLDEGGEQFF
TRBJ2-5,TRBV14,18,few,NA,TGTGCCAGCAGCCAAGTAGACCCCACGGAAGCGTTTCGAGAGACCCAGTACTTC,CASSQVDPTEAFRETQYF
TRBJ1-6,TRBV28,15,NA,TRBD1,TGTGCCGGCACCCCGTTGGGACAGGATAATTCACCCCTCCACTTT,CAGTPLGQDNSPLHF
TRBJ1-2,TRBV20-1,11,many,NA,TGCAGTGCTAGTGTTCGGGGATCAAACACCTTC,CSASVRGSNTF
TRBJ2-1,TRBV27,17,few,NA,TGTGCCAGCAGTTTCACCCGAGGCGGGATATCCTACAATGAGCAGTTCTTC,CASSFTRGGISYNEQFF
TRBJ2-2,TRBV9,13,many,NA,TGTGCCAGCAGCGTAGGGGGGCCCGGGGAGCTGTTTTTT,CASSVGGPGELFF
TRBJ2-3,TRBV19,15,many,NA,TGTGCCAGTAGTAGCGGGATCATTCGCACAGATACGCAGTATTTT,CASSSGIIRTDTQYF
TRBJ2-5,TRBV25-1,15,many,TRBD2,TGTGCCAGCAGTGAATATACGGGGGGGCCAGAGACCCAGTACTTC,CASSEYTGGPETQYF
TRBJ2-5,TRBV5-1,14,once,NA,TGCGCCAGCAGCTTGGAAAGGGGGGAAGGGACCCAGTACTTC,CASSLERGEGTQYF
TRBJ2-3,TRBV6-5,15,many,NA,TGTGCCAGCAAAGAGGGGGGAGCTCGCACAGATACGCAGTATTTT,CASKEGGARTDTQYF
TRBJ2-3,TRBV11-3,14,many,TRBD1,TGTGCCAGCAGCCTGGGACAGAACACAGATACGCAGTATTTT,CASSLGQNTDTQYF
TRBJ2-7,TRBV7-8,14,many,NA,TGTGCCAGCAGCTTAGCAGGGGGCTCCTACGAGCAGTACTTC,CASSLAGGSYEQYF
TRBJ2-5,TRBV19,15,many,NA,TGTGCCAGTAGTTTTATGTGGGGCCGCCAAGAGACCCAGTACTTC,CASSFMWGRQETQYF
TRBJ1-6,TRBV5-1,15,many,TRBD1,TGCGCCAGCAACCCCGGGACAGGGGGTAATTCACCCCTCCACTTT,CASNPGTGGNSPLHF
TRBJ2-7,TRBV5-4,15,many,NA,TGTGCCAGCAGCTTGGAGGGTCTAGTATCCTACGAGCAGTACTTC,CASSLEGLVSYEQYF
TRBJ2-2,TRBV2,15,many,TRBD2,TGTGCCAGCAGTGCGGGGGGGCGAAACACCGGGGAGCTGTTTTTT,CASSAGGRNTGELFF
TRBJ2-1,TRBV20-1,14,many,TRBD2,TGCAGTGCTAGAGGGACTAGCTCCTACAATGAGCAGTTCTTC,CSARGTSSYNEQFF
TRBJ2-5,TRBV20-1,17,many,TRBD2,TGCAGTGCTACACCCATCTCCGGACTAGCGGGAGCAGAGACCCAGTACTTC,CSATPISGLAGAETQYF
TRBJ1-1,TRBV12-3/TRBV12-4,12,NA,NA,TGTGCCAGCGCGACTATGAACACTGAAGCTTTCTTT,CASATMNTEAFF
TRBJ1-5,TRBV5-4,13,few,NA,TGTGCCAGCAGCTTGGACAGGAATCAGCCCCAGCATTTT,CASSLDRNQPQHF
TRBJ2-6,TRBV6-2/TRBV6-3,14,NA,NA,TGTGCCAGCAGTTACAGGGCCGGGGCCAACGTCCTGACTTTC,CASSYRAGANVLTF
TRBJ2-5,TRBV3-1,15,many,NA,TGTGCCAGCAGCCCTAGGTGGCCACAATCCGAGACCCAGTACTTC,CASSPRWPQSETQYF
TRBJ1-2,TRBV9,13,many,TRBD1,TGTGCCAGCAGCGTTGGACAGGGCGATGGCTACACCTTC,CASSVGQGDGYTF
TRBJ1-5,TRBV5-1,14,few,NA,TGCGCCAGCAGCTCGGGACAACCGAATCAGCCCCAGCATTTT,CASSSGQPNQPQHF
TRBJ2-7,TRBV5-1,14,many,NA,TGCGCCAGCAGCTTGAAGGGGCTCTCCTACGAGCAGTACTTC,CASSLKGLSYEQYF
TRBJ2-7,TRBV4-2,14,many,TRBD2,TGTGCCAGCAGCCCAGACCTAGCGGTCTACGAGCAGTACTTC,CASSPDLAVYEQYF
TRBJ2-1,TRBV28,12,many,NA,TGTGCCAGCGGGTCCGAATACAATGAGCAGTTCTTC,CASGSEYNEQFF
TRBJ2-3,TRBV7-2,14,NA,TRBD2,TGTGCCAGCAACTTCGCGGGGGGCGCAGATACGCAGTATTTT,CASNFAGGADTQYF
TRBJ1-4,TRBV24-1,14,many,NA,TGTGCCACCACCCCCACCCCAGACAGGGAAAAACTGTTTTTT,CATTPTPDREKLFF
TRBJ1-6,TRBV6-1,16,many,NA,TGTGCCAGCAGTATCCCAAGCAGGGCTGAGAATTCACCCCTCCACTTT,CASSIPSRAENSPLHF
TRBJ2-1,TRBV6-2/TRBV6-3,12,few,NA,TGTGCCAGCAGTTATAGGGGTACTGAGCAGTTCTTC,CASSYRGTEQFF
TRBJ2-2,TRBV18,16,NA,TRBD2,TGTGCCAGCTCACCACCCCAGCGGGGGAGCACCGGGGAGCTGTTTTTT,CASSPPQRGSTGELFF
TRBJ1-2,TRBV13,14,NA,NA,TGTGCCAGCAGCACATCCGGACGGGTTCGGGGCTACACCTTC,CASSTSGRVRGYTF
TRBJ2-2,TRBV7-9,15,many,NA,TGTGCCAGCAGCTTAGGGAGTCTGAGCACCGGGGAGCTGTTTTTT,CASSLGSLSTGELFF
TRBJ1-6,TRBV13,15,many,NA,TGTGCCAGCAGCTTAGAGAACAGGGAGAATTCACCCCTCCACTTT,CASSLENRENSPLHF
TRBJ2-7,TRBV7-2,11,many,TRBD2,TGTGCCAGCAGTACTAGCGTAGAGCAGTACTTC,CASSTSVEQYF
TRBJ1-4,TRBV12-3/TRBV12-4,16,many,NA,TGTGCCAGCAGTCCCGCCATGGGGGGGACTAATGAAAAACTGTTTTTT,CASSPAMGGTNEKLFF
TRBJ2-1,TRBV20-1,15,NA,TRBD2,TGCAGTGCTAGAGATCATAGCGGGGGGGCCCATGAGCAGTTCTTC,CSARDHSGGAHEQFF
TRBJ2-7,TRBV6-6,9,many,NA,TGTGCCAGCGGGCACGAGCAGTACTTC,CASGHEQYF
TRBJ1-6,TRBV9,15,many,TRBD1,TGTGCCAGCAGCGTAGATGGGACAGGGGGATCACCCCTCCACTTT,CASSVDGTGGSPLHF
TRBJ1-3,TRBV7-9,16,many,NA,TGTGCCAGCAGCTCGCCCCTGGCAGCCTCTGGAAACACCATATATTTT,CASSSPLAASGNTIYF
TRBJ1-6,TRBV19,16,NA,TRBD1,TGTGCCAGTAGACACCGACAGGGGCTTACGGCTTCACCCCTCCACTTT,CASRHRQGLTASPLHF
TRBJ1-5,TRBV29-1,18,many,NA,TGCAGCGTTTTCGACTGGGAAGGGCTAACTTATAGCAATCAGCCCCAGCATTTT,CSVFDWEGLTYSNQPQHF
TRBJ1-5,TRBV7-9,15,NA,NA,TGTGCCAGCAGCTTAGGAGGTGGAGTCAATCAGCCCCAGCATTTT,CASSLGGGVNQPQHF
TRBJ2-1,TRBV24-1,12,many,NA,TGTGCCACCAGTGGTGGAGCCCATGAGCAGTTCTTC,CATSGGAHEQFF
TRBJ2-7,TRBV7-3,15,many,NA,TGTGCCAGCAGCTTATCGGGTCTAGTTGACTCCGAGCAGTACTTC,CASSLSGLVDSEQYF
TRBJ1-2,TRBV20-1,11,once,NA,TGCAGCGCCGCGGGGGGCTATGGCTACACCTTC,CSAAGGYGYTF
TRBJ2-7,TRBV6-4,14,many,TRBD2,TGTGCCAGCAGTTCGGAACTAGCGGGAGGCGAGCAGTACTTC,CASSSELAGGEQYF